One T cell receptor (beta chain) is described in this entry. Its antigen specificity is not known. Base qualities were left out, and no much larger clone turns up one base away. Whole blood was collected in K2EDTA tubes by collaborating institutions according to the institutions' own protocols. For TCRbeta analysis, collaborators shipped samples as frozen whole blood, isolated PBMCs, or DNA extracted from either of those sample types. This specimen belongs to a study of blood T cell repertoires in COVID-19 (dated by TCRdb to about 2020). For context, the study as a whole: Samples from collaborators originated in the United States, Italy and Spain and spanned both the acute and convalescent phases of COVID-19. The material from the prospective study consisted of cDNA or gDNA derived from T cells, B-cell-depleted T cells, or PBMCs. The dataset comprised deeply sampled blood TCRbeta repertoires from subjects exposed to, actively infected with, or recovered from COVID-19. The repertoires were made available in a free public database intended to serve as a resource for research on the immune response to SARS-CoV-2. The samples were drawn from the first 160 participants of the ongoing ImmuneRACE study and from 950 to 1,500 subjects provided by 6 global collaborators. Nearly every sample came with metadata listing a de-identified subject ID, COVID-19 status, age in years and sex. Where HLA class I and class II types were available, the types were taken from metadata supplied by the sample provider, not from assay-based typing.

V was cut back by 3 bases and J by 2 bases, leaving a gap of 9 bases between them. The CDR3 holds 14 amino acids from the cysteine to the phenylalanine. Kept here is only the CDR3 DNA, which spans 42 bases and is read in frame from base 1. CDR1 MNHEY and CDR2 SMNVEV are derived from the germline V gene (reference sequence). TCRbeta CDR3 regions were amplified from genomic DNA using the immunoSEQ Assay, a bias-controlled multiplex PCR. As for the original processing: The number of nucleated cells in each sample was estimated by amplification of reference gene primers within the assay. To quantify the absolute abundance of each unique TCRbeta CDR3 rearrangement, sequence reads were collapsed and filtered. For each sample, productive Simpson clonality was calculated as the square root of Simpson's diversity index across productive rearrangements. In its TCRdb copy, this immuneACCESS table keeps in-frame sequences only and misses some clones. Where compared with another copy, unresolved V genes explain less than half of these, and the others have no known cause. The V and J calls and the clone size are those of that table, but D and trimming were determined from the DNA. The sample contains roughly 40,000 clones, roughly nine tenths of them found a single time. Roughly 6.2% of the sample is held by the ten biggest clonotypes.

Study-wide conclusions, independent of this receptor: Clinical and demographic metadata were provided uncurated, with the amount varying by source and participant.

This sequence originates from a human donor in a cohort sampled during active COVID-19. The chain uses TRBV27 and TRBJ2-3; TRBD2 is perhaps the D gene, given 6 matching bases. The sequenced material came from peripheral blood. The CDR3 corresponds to CASSFRDSTDTQYF. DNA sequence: TGTGCCAGCAGTTTCCGGGACTCCACAGATACGCAGTATTTT.